A selection of T cell receptor beta chains follows, all from one sample in a study of blood T cell repertoires in COVID-19. TCRdb keeps only in-frame clones here, not all; method: immunoSEQ multiplex PCR. The sample shows approximately 500,000 clones, approximately 88% of them seen only once. Sequencing input: peripheral blood. These receptors all stem from a woman in her 50s with COVID-19, enrolled during active disease. The CDR3 runs from the conserved cysteine through the conserved F or W. The D gene is left open where the match is weak. Rows give clone size only sometimes, using once, few, many, or a class for an expanded clone.

cdr3_nt: TGTGCCAGCAGTGACGGGGGGACCTACTACGAGCAGTACTTC; cdr3_aa: CASSDGGTYYEQYF; clone_size: few; j_call: TRBJ2-7; d_call: TRBD2; v_call: TRBV6-1
cdr3_nt: TGTGCCAGCAGTTTATCATTGGGACAGCGATACACCTTC; cdr3_aa: CASSLSLGQRYTF; clone_size: NA; j_call: TRBJ1-2; d_call: TRBD1; v_call: TRBV12-3/TRBV12-4
cdr3_nt: TGTGCCTGGAGTGTTGACAGGGACTATGGCTACACCTTC; cdr3_aa: CAWSVDRDYGYTF; clone_size: NA; j_call: TRBJ1-2; d_call: TRBD1; v_call: TRBV30
cdr3_nt: TGTGCCAGCAGCTTAATGGGAGGTAATAATCAGCCCCAGCATTTT; cdr3_aa: CASSLMGGNNQPQHF; clone_size: NA; j_call: TRBJ1-5; d_call: NA; v_call: TRBV7-2
cdr3_nt: TGTGCCAGTAGTATCCGATCGATTGAGGGAGGTACAGATACGCAGTATTTT; cdr3_aa: CASSIRSIEGGTDTQYF; clone_size: NA; j_call: TRBJ2-3; d_call: NA; v_call: TRBV19
cdr3_nt: TGTGCCAGCAGCTTGGCTGCGAACTATGGCTACACCTTC; cdr3_aa: CASSLAANYGYTF; clone_size: NA; j_call: TRBJ1-2; d_call: NA; v_call: TRBV5-5
cdr3_nt: TGTGCCAGCAGTGAAGGTGATGTGGGGGGTTCGTACGAGCAGTACTTC; cdr3_aa: CASSEGDVGGSYEQYF; clone_size: NA; j_call: TRBJ2-7; d_call: NA; v_call: TRBV6-1
cdr3_nt: TGTGCCAGCAGCTCGACCAGGGACGAGCAGTACTTC; cdr3_aa: CASSSTRDEQYF; clone_size: NA; j_call: TRBJ2-7; d_call: NA; v_call: TRBV7-9
cdr3_nt: TGTGCCACCAGTGACCCTACAGGGCCGCCTGGCACAGATACGCAGTATTTT; cdr3_aa: CATSDPTGPPGTDTQYF; clone_size: NA; j_call: TRBJ2-3; d_call: NA; v_call: TRBV24-1
cdr3_nt: TGTGCCAGCAGCACAGGGGGAGTGAACACTGAAGCTTTCTTT; cdr3_aa: CASSTGGVNTEAFF; clone_size: NA; j_call: TRBJ1-1; d_call: TRBD1; v_call: TRBV5-4
cdr3_nt: TGTGCCTGGAGTGTACTGGGCAGGGGCATTCAGTACTTC; cdr3_aa: CAWSVLGRGIQYF; clone_size: NA; j_call: TRBJ2-4; d_call: NA; v_call: TRBV30
cdr3_nt: TGTGCCAGCAGCTCTACCCCCCCGGGACAGGGTAACCCAGATACGCAGTATTTT; cdr3_aa: CASSSTPPGQGNPDTQYF; clone_size: NA; j_call: TRBJ2-3; d_call: TRBD1; v_call: TRBV7-3
cdr3_nt: TGTGCCAGCAGCTTGACTAGCGGGGGGTACTTGGATACGCAGTATTTT; cdr3_aa: CASSLTSGGYLDTQYF; clone_size: NA; j_call: TRBJ2-3; d_call: TRBD2; v_call: TRBV13
cdr3_nt: TGTGCCAGCAGCTTAGGCCGGGACTATGGCTACACCTTC; cdr3_aa: CASSLGRDYGYTF; clone_size: NA; j_call: TRBJ1-2; d_call: NA; v_call: TRBV7-8
cdr3_nt: TGTGCCAGCAGCCACCAGGGACAGGGGGCGTACTTC; cdr3_aa: CASSHQGQGAYF; clone_size: NA; j_call: TRBJ2-7; d_call: TRBD1; v_call: TRBV3-1/TRBV3-2
cdr3_nt: TGTGCCAGCAGTTTTGGAGGCGGACAGGGCGCCTATGGCTACACCTTC; cdr3_aa: CASSFGGGQGAYGYTF; clone_size: NA; j_call: TRBJ1-2; d_call: TRBD1; v_call: TRBV27
cdr3_nt: TGCGCCAGCACCGAACTAGCGGGGGACACCGGGGAGCTGTTTTTT; cdr3_aa: CASTELAGDTGELFF; clone_size: NA; j_call: TRBJ2-2; d_call: TRBD2; v_call: TRBV5-1
cdr3_nt: TGCATGGGGGGGGGCTACAATGAGCAGTTCTTC; cdr3_aa: CMGGGYNEQFF; clone_size: NA; j_call: TRBJ2-1; d_call: TRBD2; v_call: TRBV12-3/TRBV12-4
cdr3_nt: TGTGCCAGCAGCCGCGCAGGGGACACCGGGGAGCTGTTTTTT; cdr3_aa: CASSRAGDTGELFF; clone_size: NA; j_call: TRBJ2-2; d_call: NA; v_call: TRBV7-9
cdr3_nt: TGTGCCAGCAGTAAGCGGTTCGGCTACGAGCAGTACTTC; cdr3_aa: CASSKRFGYEQYF; clone_size: once; j_call: TRBJ2-7; d_call: NA; v_call: TRBV25-1
cdr3_nt: TGTGCCAGCAGTTACCGCCAGACTAGCCCAAAAGAGACCCAGTACTTC; cdr3_aa: CASSYRQTSPKETQYF; clone_size: NA; j_call: TRBJ2-5; d_call: TRBD2; v_call: TRBV6-5
cdr3_nt: TGTGCCAGCAGCGTAGCTACGGGGGACGACTCGGGAGGCTACACCTTC; cdr3_aa: CASSVATGDDSGGYTF; clone_size: NA; j_call: TRBJ1-2; d_call: NA; v_call: TRBV9
cdr3_nt: TGCGCCAGCAGCCACACCTCGGCAGGGCACACCGGGGAGCTGTTTTTT; cdr3_aa: CASSHTSAGHTGELFF; clone_size: once; j_call: TRBJ2-2; d_call: NA; v_call: TRBV5-1
cdr3_nt: TGCGCCAGCGGAGACGGAGGGTACACAGATACGCAGTATTTT; cdr3_aa: CASGDGGYTDTQYF; clone_size: NA; j_call: TRBJ2-3; d_call: NA; v_call: TRBV5-1
cdr3_nt: TGTGCCAGCAGCTTTAGTGTAGCCAAAAACATTCAGTACTTC; cdr3_aa: CASSFSVAKNIQYF; clone_size: few; j_call: TRBJ2-4; d_call: NA; v_call: TRBV7-2
cdr3_nt: TGTGCCAGCAGTTCCGGGACAGGGGGCCTTTTGAACACTGAAGCTTTCTTT; cdr3_aa: CASSSGTGGLLNTEAFF; clone_size: once; j_call: TRBJ1-1; d_call: TRBD1; v_call: TRBV2
cdr3_nt: TGTGCCAGCAGCGCCGGGACTACCGGGGAGCTGTTTTTT; cdr3_aa: CASSAGTTGELFF; clone_size: NA; j_call: TRBJ2-2; d_call: NA; v_call: TRBV9
cdr3_nt: TGTGCCAGCAGCTCCCCAGGGGACAGGGCCAAAGGCTACACCTTC; cdr3_aa: CASSSPGDRAKGYTF; clone_size: NA; j_call: TRBJ1-2; d_call: TRBD1; v_call: TRBV5-4
cdr3_nt: TGTGCCAGTACCTCAGGACAGGGCGCTGAAGCTTTCTTT; cdr3_aa: CASTSGQGAEAFF; clone_size: NA; j_call: TRBJ1-1; d_call: TRBD1; v_call: TRBV19
cdr3_nt: TGTGCCAGCAGTAGACTAGCGGGGGGGTTAGATACGCAGTATTTT; cdr3_aa: CASSRLAGGLDTQYF; clone_size: NA; j_call: TRBJ2-3; d_call: TRBD2; v_call: TRBV27
cdr3_nt: TGTGCCAGCAGCTCAAGCGGGGGGAACGCGGGGAGAGAGACCCAGTACTTC; cdr3_aa: CASSSSGGNAGRETQYF; clone_size: NA; j_call: TRBJ2-5; d_call: TRBD2; v_call: TRBV7-9
cdr3_nt: TGCGCCAGCAGCTTGAGCCCGTCGAGTCAGCCCCAGCATTTT; cdr3_aa: CASSLSPSSQPQHF; clone_size: NA; j_call: TRBJ1-5; d_call: NA; v_call: TRBV5-1
cdr3_nt: TGTGCCAGCGCCAGGGGCCTGAGCACAGATACGCAGTATTTT; cdr3_aa: CASARGLSTDTQYF; clone_size: NA; j_call: TRBJ2-3; d_call: NA; v_call: TRBV19
cdr3_nt: TGCAGCGTGATGAGGGGGGGCACTGAAGCTTTCTTT; cdr3_aa: CSVMRGGTEAFF; clone_size: NA; j_call: TRBJ1-1; d_call: NA; v_call: TRBV29-1
cdr3_nt: TGCGCCAGCAGCTTGGGGGGCAGGGCGGATGAGCAGTACTTC; cdr3_aa: CASSLGGRADEQYF; clone_size: NA; j_call: TRBJ2-7; d_call: NA; v_call: TRBV5-1
cdr3_nt: TGTGCCAGCAGCCCCGGGTACATGTCAGATACGCAGTATTTT; cdr3_aa: CASSPGYMSDTQYF; clone_size: NA; j_call: TRBJ2-3; d_call: NA; v_call: TRBV5-4
cdr3_nt: TGTGCCAGCACCCACGGACAGGGGAATTCACCCCTCCACTTT; cdr3_aa: CASTHGQGNSPLHF; clone_size: NA; j_call: TRBJ1-6; d_call: TRBD1; v_call: TRBV27
cdr3_nt: TGTGCCTGGAGTGCTGAGCGGCTCGGCGAGCAGTACTTC; cdr3_aa: CAWSAERLGEQYF; clone_size: NA; j_call: TRBJ2-7; d_call: NA; v_call: TRBV30
cdr3_nt: TGCGCCAGCAGCTGGACAGCTAGATCCATGAACACTGAAGCTTTCTTT; cdr3_aa: CASSWTARSMNTEAFF; clone_size: NA; j_call: TRBJ1-1; d_call: NA; v_call: TRBV5-1
cdr3_nt: TGTGCCAGCTCACCACCCGGGACAGCCCTCCCCGGTGAAGCTTTCTTT; cdr3_aa: CASSPPGTALPGEAFF; clone_size: NA; j_call: TRBJ1-1; d_call: TRBD1; v_call: TRBV18
cdr3_nt: TGTGCCAGCAGTGAGACTAGGGGTACGCAGTATTTT; cdr3_aa: CASSETRGTQYF; clone_size: NA; j_call: TRBJ2-3; d_call: NA; v_call: TRBV3-1/TRBV3-2
cdr3_nt: TGTGCCAGCAGCTTGGCCGACAGCGCCTGGGAGACCCAGTACTTC; cdr3_aa: CASSLADSAWETQYF; clone_size: NA; j_call: TRBJ2-5; d_call: NA; v_call: TRBV5-6
cdr3_nt: TGTGCCAGCAGCACAGGGACAGCAGACTATACGCAGTATTTT; cdr3_aa: CASSTGTADYTQYF; clone_size: NA; j_call: TRBJ2-3; d_call: TRBD1; v_call: TRBV5-6
cdr3_nt: TGTGCCCGCTCCCACCTGGGGGGAGACACTGAAGCTTTCTTT; cdr3_aa: CARSHLGGDTEAFF; clone_size: NA; j_call: TRBJ1-1; d_call: NA; v_call: TRBV30
cdr3_nt: TGTGCCAGCAGTCCGAACCTAGTTCATTCACCCCTCCACTTT; cdr3_aa: CASSPNLVHSPLHF; clone_size: NA; j_call: TRBJ1-6; d_call: NA; v_call: TRBV27
cdr3_nt: TGTGCCAGCAGCCCCCGGGGGAGCGGGGGCCGCACAGATACGCAGTATTTT; cdr3_aa: CASSPRGSGGRTDTQYF; clone_size: NA; j_call: TRBJ2-3; d_call: TRBD2; v_call: TRBV6-4
cdr3_nt: TGTGCCAGCACCCTCGCGGGGTATGGCTACACCTTC; cdr3_aa: CASTLAGYGYTF; clone_size: NA; j_call: TRBJ1-2; d_call: NA; v_call: TRBV28
cdr3_nt: TGTGCCAGCAGCTTGACCGAGGGAAACACCATATATTTT; cdr3_aa: CASSLTEGNTIYF; clone_size: NA; j_call: TRBJ1-3; d_call: NA; v_call: TRBV5-5
cdr3_nt: TGTGCCACCCGTGGGTTGCGTGACTACGAGCAGTACTTC; cdr3_aa: CATRGLRDYEQYF; clone_size: NA; j_call: TRBJ2-7; d_call: NA; v_call: TRBV24-1
cdr3_nt: TGTGCCAGCAGCTTATGGACTAGCGGGGAGGGGGAGACCCAGTACTTC; cdr3_aa: CASSLWTSGEGETQYF; clone_size: NA; j_call: TRBJ2-5; d_call: TRBD2; v_call: TRBV11-1
cdr3_nt: TGTGCCAGCAGCCAAGATGGGGGGTATGGCTACACCTTC; cdr3_aa: CASSQDGGYGYTF; clone_size: NA; j_call: TRBJ1-2; d_call: NA; v_call: TRBV3-1/TRBV3-2
cdr3_nt: TGCGCCAGCAGGTCGGGGGGGCTTGAGCAGTTCTTC; cdr3_aa: CASRSGGLEQFF; clone_size: NA; j_call: TRBJ2-1; d_call: TRBD2; v_call: TRBV5-1
cdr3_nt: TGCAGCGTCCCCCGGCCGGACAGCTCCTACGAGCAGTACTTC; cdr3_aa: CSVPRPDSSYEQYF; clone_size: NA; j_call: TRBJ2-7; d_call: NA; v_call: TRBV29-1
cdr3_nt: TGTGCCAGCAGTGCCTCGGGACAGGGGCCTGAAAAACTGTTTTTT; cdr3_aa: CASSASGQGPEKLFF; clone_size: few; j_call: TRBJ1-4; d_call: TRBD1; v_call: TRBV2
cdr3_nt: TGTGCCATCAGTGAAATTTTGGAGGGGGCGGGCGGCTACACCTTC; cdr3_aa: CAISEILEGAGGYTF; clone_size: NA; j_call: TRBJ1-2; d_call: TRBD1; v_call: TRBV10-3
cdr3_nt: TGTGCCAGCAGCGTTACGGGGACAGTGAACACCGGGGAGCTGTTTTTT; cdr3_aa: CASSVTGTVNTGELFF; clone_size: NA; j_call: TRBJ2-2; d_call: TRBD1; v_call: TRBV9